What follows is one TCR beta chain and its context. This record comes from a study of OX40 agonist ivuxolimab in advanced cancers. Data came from immunoSEQ multiplex PCR; TCRdb stores just in-frame clones and leaves some out. The profile shows 25,000 to 30,000 clones, 70% to 90% of them singletons. The sequence came from an adult with an advanced solid tumor such as melanoma, head and neck, liver or kidney cancer. This specimen consisted of CD4+ or CD8+ T cells sorted from blood, obtained in a trial of the OX40 agonist ivuxolimab.

The CDR3 is CASSLQGFSYNEQFF. The DNA of the CDR3 is TGTGCCAGCAGCCTTCAGGGATTCTCCTACAATGAGCAGTTCTTC. The chain has TRBV14 and TRBJ2-1; weak D call: TRBD1 (5 bases). Germline values: CDR1 SGHDN, CDR2 FVKESK. V lost 4 bases, J lost 0 bases, and 10 bases lay in between. This CDR3 has 15 residues.